The next 27 T cell receptor beta chains were all read from a single sample in a study of T cells in women clearing cervical HPV infection. Method: immunoSEQ multiplex PCR; TCRdb's copy keeps in-frame clones and lacks some. This sample's table reports 30,000 or so clones. The sequencing input was blood buffy coat. The receptors here all came from a woman aged 18 to 69 with a cervical HPV16 infection that either progressed to CIN3+ or cleared (not recorded which).

A note on this clone: The read terminates 3 residues before the CDR3 end, so the remaining end is supplied by the germline J gene. The chain has TRBV19 and TRBJ1-1, with 7 bases that match TRBD1. Germline loops: CDR1 LNHDA, CDR2 SQIVND (reference sequence). The V gene end was trimmed by 8 bases and the J gene end by 6 bases; junction bases not matched to a gene: 6. The length of the CDR3 is 12 residues. CDR3 DNA, as far as it was read: TGTGCCAGTGCTAACAGGGGACCTGAA. The encoded protein is CASANRGPE. The whole CDR3 sequence is CASANRGPEAFF.

Details on this clone: Coverage ceases 3 residues before the CDR3 finishes, and the germline J gene fills in the end. The J gene is TRBJ2-2, the V gene TRBV5-1, with no clear D. The V gene lost 0 bases and the J gene lost 6 bases, with 6 bases spanning the gap. CDR3 length: 13 residues. Germline CDR1 is SGHRS and CDR2 is YFSETQ. The part of the CDR3 DNA that was read is TGCGCCAGCAGCTTGGGCAGTCCCGGGGAG. Amino acids: CASSLGSPGE. The complete CDR3 sequence is CASSLGSPGELFF. Full variable domain (remainder filled in from reference TRBV5-1 and TRBJ2-2): KAGVTQTPRYLIKTRGQQVTLSCSPISGHRSVSWYQQTPGQGLQFLFEYFSETQRNKGNFPGRFSGRQFSNSRSEMNVSTLELGDSALYLCASSLGSPGELFFGEGSRLTVL.

To note about this clone: The read finishes 3 residues shy of the CDR3 end, and the germline J gene is used to complete it. V and J are TRBV7-2 and TRBJ2-7, with D tentatively TRBD2 (6 bases). Germline V gene data show CDR1 as SGHTA and CDR2 as FQGNSA. V lost 5 bases, J lost 2 bases, and 13 bases lay in between. This CDR3 region has 14 residues. CDR3 DNA (partial): TGTGCCAGCAGCCAATGGGCGGGAACCTACGAG. It encodes CASSQWAGTYE. The CDR3 as a whole reads CASSQWAGTYEQYF.

With regard to this clone: The read gets to within 3 residues of the CDR3 end, and the germline J gene fills in the rest. V gene TRBV10-3 combines with J gene TRBJ1-1, with D perhaps TRBD1 (5 bases). Per the germline V gene, CDR1 is ENHRY and CDR2 is SYGVKD. CDR3 length: 14 residues. The CDR3 bases that were read are TGTGCCATCAAAGAAACAGGAGGGATCGAAAAA. Encoded protein: CAIKETGGIEK. The entire CDR3 protein is CAIKETGGIEKAFF.

The sequenced CDR3 bases are TGCAGCGTTGGGATCTCGGAAGGGCACATT. It translates to CSVGISEGHI. The entire CDR3 is CSVGISEGHIQYF. The J gene is TRBJ2-4, the V gene TRBV29-1; no definite D call. The read ends 3 residues early relative to the CDR3; the germline J gene fills the gap. The CDR3 spans 13 residues. The germline V gene encodes CDR1 SQVTM and CDR2 ANQGSEA. V lost 4 bases and J 8 bases, leaving 15 bases between the germline ends.

As to this clone: The read ends 3 residues shy of where the CDR3 ends; the end is completed using the germline J gene. The rearrangement uses TRBV7-3 and TRBJ2-5; D gene unclear. This CDR3 comprises 15 residues. Germline CDR1 reads SGHTA; CDR2 reads FQGTGA. V was clipped by 3 bases and J by 4 bases, with 15 bases between them. CDR3 sequence reads: CASSFEGGVGETQYF. The sequenced part of the CDR3 DNA is TGTGCCAGCAGCTTCGAAGGCGGAGTGGGAGAGACC. Complete variable domain (other parts from reference TRBV7-3 and TRBJ2-5): GAGVSQTPSNKVTEKGKYVELRCDPISGHTALYWYRQSLGQGPEFLIYFQGTGAADDSGLPNDRFFAVRPEGSVSTLKIQRTERGDSAVYLCASSFEGGVGETQYFGPGTRLLVL.

With regard to this clone: The read ends 3 residues early relative to the CDR3; the germline J gene fills the gap. The chain has TRBV7-2 and TRBJ1-4, with D tentatively TRBD1 (5 bases). There are 15 residues in the CDR3. Trimming took 7 bases from V and 10 from J, leaving 22 bases between them. Germline lookup yields CDR1 SGHTA and CDR2 FQGNSA. The chain's CDR3 is CASKPNGMTRGKLFF. The part of the CDR3 DNA that was read is TGTGCCAGCAAACCGAACGGGATGACTAGGGGAAAA.

As to this clone: The read ends 3 residues shy of where the CDR3 ends; the end is completed using the germline J gene. The rearrangement joins TRBV7-2 to TRBJ2-4; no reliable D call. Germline loops: CDR1 SGHTA, CDR2 FQGNSA. The CDR3 runs 14 residues. CDR3 DNA (partial): TGTGCCGTTGACCTCGAGGATCTAAACTATGGT. Protein: CAVDLEDLNYG. The whole CDR3 protein reads CAVDLEDLNYGQYF.

Details on this clone: The read ends 3 residues before the CDR3 terminus; that terminus is restored from the germline J gene. The chain links TRBV2 to TRBJ2-3; 7 bases fit TRBD2. Germline-derived CDR1 and CDR2 are SNHLY and FYNNEI. Germline trimming cut 6 bases from V and 0 bases from J; bases unmatched to any gene: 9. The CDR3 contains 16 residues. Partial CDR3 DNA: TGTGCCAGCAGGCTGACTAGCAGGTCTAGCACAGATACG. Translation: CASRLTSRSSTDT. The full CDR3 protein reads CASRLTSRSSTDTQYF.

Concerning this clone: The CDR3 extends 3 residues past the end of the read, so its final part is completed from the germline J gene. V is TRBV19 and J is TRBJ1-5, with D tentatively TRBD1 (5 bases). The germline gives CDR1 LNHDA, CDR2 SQIVND (reference sequence). The CDR3 sequence is 12 residues long. CDR3 sequence: CASNQGYEPQHF. Incomplete CDR3 DNA: TGTGCCAGTAATCAGGGTTACGAACCC.

The CDR3 spells CASSITNEQFF. The covered CDR3 bases are TGTGCCAGCAGCATAACTAATGAG. V gene TRBV5-6 combines with J gene TRBJ2-1; D gene unclear. The read comes to an end 3 residues before the CDR3 does, leaving the germline J gene to fill in the end. Germline V lookup: CDR1 SGHDT, CDR2 YYEEEE. This CDR3 contains 11 residues. V was pared by 4 bases and J by 7 bases, with 6 bases between.

A remark on this clone: Read coverage stops 3 residues before the CDR3 terminus; the germline J gene supplies the remainder. This sequence joins TRBV2 and TRBJ2-5, with 7 bases that match TRBD2. The CDR3 extends over 13 amino acids. The V gene end was trimmed by 7 bases and the J gene end by 2 bases; junction bases not matched to a gene: 4. CDR1 is SNHLY and CDR2 is FYNNEI in the germline V gene. The CDR3: CASMGGSQETQYF. The covered CDR3 bases are TGTGCCAGCATGGGCGGGAGTCAAGAGACC. The full variable domain, completed using reference TRBV2 and TRBJ2-5, is EPEVTQTPSHQVTQMGQEVILRCVPISNHLYFYWYRQILGQKVEFLVSFYNNEISEKSEIFDDQFSVERPDGSNFTLKIRSTKLEDSAMYFCASMGGSQETQYFGPGTRLLVL.

As concerns this clone: The read stops 3 residues short of the end of the CDR3; the missing end is completed from the germline J gene. The V call is TRBV14, the J call TRBJ2-6; D is ambiguous. V lost 2 bases to trimming and J lost 4 bases, with 9 bases between them. The CDR3 is 15 amino acids. Germline loops: CDR1 SGHDN, CDR2 FVKESK. The sequenced part of the CDR3 DNA is TGTGCCAGCAGCCAATTGTTGGGCGGGGCCAACGTC. This encodes CASSQLLGGANV. The whole CDR3 protein is CASSQLLGGANVLTF.

Details on this clone: The read finishes 3 residues shy of the CDR3 end, and the germline J gene is used to complete it. This chain connects TRBV6-1 to TRBJ2-3, with D uncertain. CDR1 MNHNS and CDR2 SASEGT come from the germline V gene. Trimming took 4 bases from V and 1 from J, leaving 3 bases between them. The CDR3 loop spans 12 amino acids. The CDR3 region is CASSGRTDTQYF. The CDR3 bases that were read are TGTGCCAGCAGTGGGCGCACAGATACG.

The part of the CDR3 DNA that was read is TGTGCCAGTAGAGGGGGACAGGGGGCGAGCACAGATACG. Translating gives CASRGGQGASTDT. The complete CDR3 sequence is CASRGGQGASTDTQYF. The chain combines TRBV19 with TRBJ2-3; 12 bases line up with TRBD1. The read stops 3 residues short of the end of the CDR3; the missing end is completed from the germline J gene. The germline V gene encodes CDR1 LNHDA and CDR2 SQIVND (reference sequence). The V gene end was trimmed by 6 bases and the J gene end by 0 bases; junction bases not matched to a gene: 4. This CDR3 comprises 16 residues.

Concerning this clone: The read ends 3 residues shy of where the CDR3 ends; the end is completed using the germline J gene. The V call is TRBV2, the J call TRBJ1-2, with TRBD1 matching 7 bases. CDR1 is SNHLY, CDR2 FYNNEI, per germline. This CDR3 comprises 13 residues. CDR3: CASSGGTAYDYTF. The CDR3 bases that were read are TGTGCCAGCAGTGGCGGGACAGCCTACGAC.

Details on this clone: The read terminates 3 residues before the CDR3 end, so the remaining end is supplied by the germline J gene. V gene TRBV19 combines with J gene TRBJ1-5; TRBD1 might be the D (6 bases). Between the trimmed V and J ends, which lost 5 bases and 5 bases, there was a span of 16 bases. The CDR3 is 15 amino acids. CDR1 is LNHDA, CDR2 SQIVND, per germline (reference sequence). The CDR3 DNA, read in part, is TGTGCCAGTAGTGTCCTTCGGACAGATTATCAGCCC. Translated, it gives CASSVLRTDYQP. The entire CDR3 reads CASSVLRTDYQPQHF.

Notes on this clone: Read sequence stops 3 residues before the CDR3 end, and the germline J gene provides the missing end. The chain couples TRBV9 to TRBJ2-1, with unresolved D. Germline loops: CDR1 SGDLS, CDR2 YYNGEE. The ends were cut back, 7 bases at V and 4 bases at J, with 12 bases in the middle. The CDR3 has 13 amino acids. The part of the CDR3 DNA that was read is TGTGCCAGCGGCAGCGACCCATACAATGAG. It yields the protein CASGSDPYNE. The whole CDR3 protein is CASGSDPYNEQFF.

Regarding this clone: The read comes to an end 3 residues before the CDR3 does, leaving the germline J gene to fill in the end. The chain uses TRBV7-2 and TRBJ1-6; perhaps TRBD1 as D (5 bases). There are 15 residues in the CDR3. V was trimmed by 2 bases and J by 7 bases, leaving 12 bases between them. Germline V gives CDR1 SGHTA, CDR2 FQGNSA. The CDR3 bases that were read are TGTGCCAGCAGCTTATGGGCCAGACAGAATTCACCC. Translating gives CASSLWARQNSP. The full-length CDR3 reads as CASSLWARQNSPLHF.

In the case of this clone: The CDR3 extends 3 residues past the end of the read, so its final part is completed from the germline J gene. The J gene is TRBJ2-5, the V gene TRBV20-1; D is uncertain. The CDR3 has 11 residues. Trimming removed 4 bases at V and 4 bases at J, with 7 bases between. The germline CDR1 and CDR2 sequences are DFQATT and SNEGSKA (reference sequence). Incomplete CDR3 DNA: TGCAGTGCTAACTCGGGAGAGACC. Translated, it gives CSANSGET. The complete CDR3 reads CSANSGETQYF.

Points on this clone: The CDR3 end is not reached by the read, which stops 3 residues before it; the germline J gene fills it in. The J gene is TRBJ2-1, the V gene TRBV2, with D perhaps matching TRBD1 (6 bases). Trimming cost V 9 bases and J 4 bases, with 25 bases left between them. This CDR3 region has 17 residues. The V gene's germline CDR1 is SNHLY and CDR2 FYNNEI. The part of the CDR3 DNA that was read is TGTGCCAGTGCAGAAACTCAGTACAGGGTCGGGTACAATGAG. Its translation: CASAETQYRVGYNE. The entire CDR3 is CASAETQYRVGYNEQFF.

Note on this clone: The read halts 3 residues ahead of the CDR3 end, with the missing end drawn from the germline J gene. V and J are TRBV5-4 and TRBJ2-7, with 9 bases lining up with TRBD1. J gave up 5 bases and V 0 bases, and 3 bases lay outside the gene matches. The CDR3 spans 14 residues. Germline CDR1 SGHNT, CDR2 YYREEE (reference sequence). Partial CDR3 DNA: TGTGCCAGCAGCTTGGACAGGGGGCCTAACGAG. Its translation is CASSLDRGPNE. The CDR3 in full is CASSLDRGPNEQYF. The full variable domain, completed using reference TRBV5-4 and TRBJ2-7, is ETGVTQSPTHLIKTRGQQVTLRCSSQSGHNTVSWYQQALGQGPQFIFQYYREEENGRGNFPPRFSGLQFPNYSSELNVNALELDDSALYLCASSLDRGPNEQYFGPGTRLTVT.

The CDR3 protein is CASRITAASGNTIYF. The sequenced CDR3 bases are TGCGCCAGCAGGATTACGGCGGCCTCTGGAAACACC. The rearrangement joins TRBV5-1 to TRBJ1-3, with D unresolved. The sequence runs out 3 residues before the end of the CDR3; the remainder is reconstructed from the germline J gene. The CDR3 totals 15 residues. Trimming pared 5 bases from V and 0 bases from J, leaving 12 bases between. Looked up from germline, CDR1 is SGHRS and CDR2 is YFSETQ.

Notes on this clone: The read comes to an end 3 residues before the CDR3 does, leaving the germline J gene to fill in the end. V usage is TRBV20-1 and J usage is TRBJ2-4, with 8 bases aligning to TRBD1. CDR3 length equals 15 residues. V lost 3 bases, J lost 1 base, and 5 bases stayed unmatched. Germline-derived CDR1 and CDR2 are DFQATT and SNEGSKA (reference sequence). The covered CDR3 bases are TGCAGTGCTAGCCCTCAGGGGGCGGCCAAAAACATT. This translates into CSASPQGAAKNI. The complete CDR3 sequence is CSASPQGAAKNIQYF.

With regard to this clone: The CDR3 goes on 3 residues after the read ends, and that part is filled in from the germline J gene. The chain combines TRBV11-3 with TRBJ1-4; tentatively, D is TRBD1 (5 bases). Trimming removed 4 bases from V and 5 bases from J, with 14 bases in between. The CDR3 consists of 15 residues. Germline lookup yields CDR1 SGHNT and CDR2 YENEEA. CDR3 amino acids: CASSSAGQGNEKLFF. The covered CDR3 bases are TGTGCCAGCAGCTCCGCTGGTCAGGGCAATGAAAAA.

The CDR3 is CASTQGSNEQFF. The DNA read from the CDR3 is TGTGCCAGCACCCAGGGATCAAATGAG. The chain carries TRBV28 and TRBJ2-1, with D possibly matching TRBD1 (5 bases). The CDR3 end falls 3 residues outside the read, so it is completed with the germline J gene. The CDR3 totals 12 residues. Trimming left V 7 bases short and J 7 bases short, with 11 bases between. Germline-derived CDR1 and CDR2 are MDHEN and SYDVKM.

Concerning this clone: The read ends 3 residues early relative to the CDR3; the germline J gene fills the gap. The chain couples TRBV20-1 to TRBJ2-1; maybe TRBD1 (6 bases). Germline V gives CDR1 DFQATT, CDR2 SNEGSKA (reference sequence). This CDR3 contains 15 residues. Deletions cut 6 bases from V and 4 bases from J, with 19 bases between. The DNA read from the CDR3 is TGCAGTGCGCCGCGTACAGGGACCTTTTACAATGAG. Amino acids: CSAPRTGTFYNE. From start to end, the CDR3 is CSAPRTGTFYNEQFF.